The 9 T cell receptor beta chains below come from one sample, sequenced in a study of neurological immune-mediated disorders (dated by TCRdb to the late 2010s). Library preparation was by 5' RACE. The run used an Illumina HiSeq 2500. TCRdb trimmed public reads at Q25 via fastp, called clones via MiXCR and kept in-frame beta chains. Rows are unified per CDR3 protein, each entry keeping the most common DNA and genes. This sample lists about 35,000 distinct CDR3 sequences; 3.8% were detected once. Clones ranked in the top ten supply less than 2.5% of the sample. Sequenced input: PBMCs. These receptors came from a man in his thirties or forties with multiple sclerosis.

This clonotype showed up many times. The V gene is TRBV29-1, the J gene TRBJ2-4; the match to TRBD1 covers 10 bases. After removal of 5 bases from V and 1 base from J, the junction contained 5 bases not matched to a gene. Looked up from germline, CDR1 is SQVTM and CDR2 is ANQGSEA. This CDR3 comprises 15 residues. DNA for the CDR3: TGCAGCGTTCTCGGGACAGGGGACGCCAAAAACATTCAGTACTTC. Its protein product is CSVLGTGDAKNIQYF.

This clonotype was detected ten times or more. V and J are TRBV7-2 and TRBJ2-7; no reliable D call. V shed 5 bases and J shed 0 bases, with 5 bases lying between them. The CDR3 length is 12 residues. CDR1 SGHTA and CDR2 FQGNSA come from the germline V gene. In DNA, the CDR3 is TGTGCCAGCAGCCCAAGCTCCTACGAGCAGTACTTC. Its translation: CASSPSSYEQYF.

This clonotype was recorded many times. The CDR3 nucleotides are TGTGCCAGCAGGATTTCAATTTGGGACATCTACGAGCAGTACTTC. Translating it yields CASRISIWDIYEQYF. The chain is built from TRBV6-5 and TRBJ2-7; TRBD1 might be the D (6 bases). V lost 6 bases, J lost 3 bases, and 18 bases lay in between. Germline CDR1 MNHEY, CDR2 SVGAGI. CDR3 length: 15 residues.

The chain recombines TRBV7-6 with TRBJ1-1; D possibly corresponds to TRBD1 (5 bases). CDR1 and CDR2 (germline): SGHVS, FNYEAQ. Deletions cut 1 base from V and 5 bases from J, with 11 bases between. The CDR3 has 14 amino acids. Here the CDR3 DNA reads TGTGCCAGCAGCTTAGGCACAGGCCGGACTGAAGCTTTCTTT. Translating it yields CASSLGTGRTEAFF. The complete variable domain, with remaining parts taken from reference TRBV7-6 and TRBJ1-1, reads GAGVSQSPRYKVTKRGQDVALRCDPISGHVSLYWYRQALGQGPEFLTYFNYEAQQDKSGLPNDRFSAERPEGSISTLTIQRTEQRDSAMYRCASSLGTGRTEAFFGQGTRLTVV.

The sample holds many counts of this clonotype. One junction end does not reproduce the germline sequence, and a read error may be involved. The chain couples TRBV6-8 to TRBJ1-2; 9 bases match TRBD1. Germline assignment: CDR1 MNHGY and CDR2 SAAAGT. The CDR3 consists of 10 residues. The CDR3 DNA sequence: TGTGCCAGCAGCCCGGGGACAGGGTCCTTC. Its translation: CASSPGTGSF.

This clonotype was counted ten times or more. This chain connects TRBV20-1 to TRBJ2-1; 9 bases line up with TRBD2. V dropped 6 bases and J dropped 6; count of bases not matched to a gene: 9. Germline CDR1 is DFQATT and CDR2 is SNEGSKA (reference sequence). The CDR3 is 14 amino acids. This CDR3 is CSAQAGGRINEQFF. In DNA form, the CDR3 reads TGCAGTGCCCAGGCGGGGGGGCGGATCAATGAGCAGTTCTTC.

In this sample, this clonotype turned up many times. The V and J genes are TRBV5-1 and TRBJ2-5; D gene uncertain. Germline assignment: CDR1 SGHRS and CDR2 YFSETQ. V lost 0 bases and J lost 7, with 10 bases in between. The CDR3 extends over 13 amino acids. This CDR3 reads CASSLELRATQYF. CDR3 DNA: TGCGCCAGCAGCTTGGAACTCAGAGCGACCCAGTACTTC.

This clonotype was detected ten times or more. This chain joins TRBV15 and TRBJ1-5, with 10 bases matching TRBD1. J lost 4 bases, V lost 3 bases, and 0 bases had no gene match. There are 14 residues in the CDR3. The germline V gene has CDR1 LNHNV and CDR2 YYDKDF (reference sequence). The CDR3 DNA is TGTGCCACCAGCAGGGGACAGGGGAATCAGCCCCAGCATTTT. It codes for CATSRGQGNQPQHF.

Many counts were recorded for this clonotype. The V gene is TRBV5-1, the J gene TRBJ1-2; D possibly corresponds to TRBD1 (6 bases). Germline CDR1 SGHRS, CDR2 YFSETQ. CDR3 size: 16 residues. V gave up 4 bases and J gave up 3 bases, with 19 bases separating them. CDR3 in amino acids: CASSLRTESSYYGYTF. The CDR3, as DNA: TGCGCCAGCAGCCTGAGGACAGAATCATCTTACTATGGCTACACCTTC.